This T cell receptor (beta chain) was identified during a study of siplizumab effects on memory and regulatory T cells. In regard to this clone: As yet, its antigen is unknown.

Whole-study findings and limits: Naive T cells appeared more diverse than memory cells and seemed to be major alloresponse contributors.

Profiling relied on immunoSEQ multiplex PCR, and the TCRdb table lists in-frame clones only, not all of them. The sample holds approximately 110,000 clones, about 90% seen once. Source material: Tregs sorted from blood. The TCR originated in a human donor in good health.

This CDR3 reads CASSATGTDNYGYTF. DNA of the CDR3: TGCGCCAGCAGCGCTACCGGGACGGACAACTATGGCTACACCTTC. The chain has TRBV5-1 and TRBJ1-2, with D perhaps TRBD1 (5 bases). This CDR3 is built from 15 residues. From germline, CDR1 is SGHRS and CDR2 YFSETQ. The V gene lost 4 bases and the J gene lost 2 bases, with 15 bases spanning the gap.